This note documents a single TCR beta chain sequence. The antigen is unknown. Germline CDR1 and CDR2: LNHDA and SQIVND (reference sequence). The length of the CDR3 is 17 residues. V lost 5 bases and J lost 0; bases outside the gene matches: 7. The record originates from a study of cytomegalovirus exposure and HLA in healthy donors. Study-level findings and limits: Common viral pathogens were later found to be apparently linked to several of the most significant clusters. Segments of the TCR beta V type were, in most cases, productive about 90% or about 30% of the time in an earlier analysis. The classifier, whose performance was assessed in both the original and validation cohorts, reportedly diagnosed cytomegalovirus status with high specificity and sensitivity.

13 Jbeta primers and 60 Vbeta primers were used for the PCR. Libraries were prepared by immunoSEQ multiplex PCR; TCRdb keeps only in-frame clonotypes and omits some of them. Of over 200,000 clones in the sample, over 65% were seen once. The chain combines TRBV19 with TRBJ1-5; 10 positions match TRBD1. This receptor was obtained from a human donor in good health. The sample comprised PBMCs. The CDR3 sequence is CASSSGQGRGSNQPQHF. The CDR3 DNA follows: TGTGCCAGTAGTTCGGGACAGGGGAGAGGTAGCAATCAGCCCCAGCATTTT.